Sequencing of this T cell receptor beta chain was carried out in a study of human T cells and chemical hapten exposure. Turning to the study itself: Patients had diphenylcyclopropenone applied to the scalp weekly throughout the approximately 25-week study. Largely, small differences in pooled library volume made per-sample TCR yields vary.

This clonotype was seen at least ten times. Time point defined: pre-sensitization, week 0. Treatment defined: therapeutic diphenylcyclopropenone sensitization with weekly scalp DPC. Those who donated were patients with alopecia, 18 to 70 years of age, and suitable for DPC. MiXCR, applied by TCRdb to the RACE reads, yields one record per CDR3 protein. The table has under 300,000 distinct CDR3 sequences, approximately 8.6% seen once. The material sequenced was whole blood, taken in connection with sensitization to the hapten diphenylcyclopropenone (DPC). The origin of this receptor is a woman in her thirties or forties with alopecia areata. Some clones in this sample may be carry-over from other donors' samples.

CDR3 loop: CSGDRGPYEQYF. CDR3 in DNA: TGCAGCGGGGACAGGGGGCCCTACGAGCAGTACTTC. The chain joins TRBV29-1 to TRBJ2-7; TRBD1 matches 12 bases. The CDR3 totals 12 residues. Germline CDR1 SQVTM, CDR2 ANQGSEA. J lost 2 bases, V lost 7 bases, and 0 bases had no gene match.